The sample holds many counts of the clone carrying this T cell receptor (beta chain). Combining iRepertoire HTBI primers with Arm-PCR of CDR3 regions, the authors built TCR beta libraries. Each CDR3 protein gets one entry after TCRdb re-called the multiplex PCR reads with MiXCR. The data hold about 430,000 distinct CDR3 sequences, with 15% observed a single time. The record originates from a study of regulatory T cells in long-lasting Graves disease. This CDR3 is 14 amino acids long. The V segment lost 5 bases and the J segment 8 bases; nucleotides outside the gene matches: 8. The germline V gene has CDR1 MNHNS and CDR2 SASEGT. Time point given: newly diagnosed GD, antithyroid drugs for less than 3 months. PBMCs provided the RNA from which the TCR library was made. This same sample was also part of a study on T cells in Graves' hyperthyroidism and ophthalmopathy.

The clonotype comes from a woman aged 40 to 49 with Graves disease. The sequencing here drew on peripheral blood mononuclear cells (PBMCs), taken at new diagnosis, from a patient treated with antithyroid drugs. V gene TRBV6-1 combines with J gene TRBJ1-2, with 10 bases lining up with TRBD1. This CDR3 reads CASSPAGTGDGYTF. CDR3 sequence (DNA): TGTGCCAGCAGTCCCGCCGGGACAGGGGACGGCTACACCTTC.